A selection of T cell receptor beta chains follows, all from one sample in a study of T-cell memory formation after mild COVID-19. One entry per CDR3 protein, called by TCRdb with MiXCR from the 5' RACE reads. This table holds roughly 150,000 distinct CDR3 sequences, about 14% found once. The sequencing sample was made of PBMCs or a T cell subset sorted from them (not recorded which). These receptors were collected from an adult woman who had mild COVID-19 (a few samples of this study predate the infection). Cell type and time point are not known. CDR3s include the opening cysteine and the closing phenylalanine or tryptophan. D genes are given only for firm matches. A clone size is listed for some rows: how often the clone was seen (once, few, many), or a class if it is expanded.

d_gene,j_gene,v_gene,abundance,CDR3aa,CDR3nt
TRBD2,TRBJ2-7,TRBV7-2,many,CASRVHSGGAYEQYF,TGTGCCAGCAGAGTACATAGCGGGGGGGCTTACGAGCAGTACTTC
-,TRBJ2-7,TRBV27,-,CASGRTPYEQYF,TGTGCCAGTGGCAGGACACCCTACGAGCAGTACTTC
-,TRBJ2-7,TRBV2,few,CASSGGTVTEEQYF,TGTGCCAGCAGTGGGGGGACGGTTACCGAAGAGCAGTACTTC
TRBD1,TRBJ1-1,TRBV27,-,CASRKMTGHTEAFF,TGTGCCAGCAGAAAAATGACAGGGCACACTGAAGCTTTCTTT
TRBD1,TRBJ1-5,TRBV6-6,few,CASSRDSLQGPQHF,TGTGCCAGCAGTCGGGACAGCCTCCAGGGTCCCCAGCATTTT
TRBD2,TRBJ2-1,TRBV5-1,few,CASSEGLAGGPGNEQFF,TGCGCCAGCAGCGAGGGACTAGCGGGGGGGCCGGGAAATGAGCAGTTCTTC
-,TRBJ2-1,TRBV4-2,few,CASSQGEGADEQFF,TGTGCCAGCAGCCAAGGGGAGGGGGCAGATGAGCAGTTCTTC
TRBD2,TRBJ2-1,TRBV5-1,-,CASSLGLAGLDEQFF,TGCGCCAGCAGCTTGGGCCTAGCGGGACTCGATGAGCAGTTCTTC
TRBD2,TRBJ2-1,TRBV5-1,few,CASSSGGRYNEQFF,TGCGCCAGCAGCTCGGGGGGGCGTTACAATGAGCAGTTCTTC
-,TRBJ1-5,TRBV12-3/TRBV12-4,-,CASRPSGYKGPQHF,TGTGCCAGCCGTCCATCCGGGTATAAGGGACCCCAGCATTTT
-,TRBJ2-5,TRBV7-2,-,CASSLVRERPQETQYF,TGTGCCAGCAGCTTAGTCCGGGAGAGACCCCAAGAGACCCAGTACTTC
TRBD2,TRBJ2-3,TRBV5-1,few,CASSFGTSAGTDTQYF,TGCGCCAGCAGCTTCGGGACTAGCGCTGGCACAGATACGCAGTATTTT
TRBD1,TRBJ2-5,TRBV5-6,few,CASSLGRGYETQYF,TGTGCCAGCAGCTTGGGCAGGGGGTATGAGACCCAGTACTTC
-,TRBJ2-3,TRBV5-1,-,CASSRSQWERRGDTQYF,TGCGCCAGCAGTCGCTCTCAGTGGGAAAGGCGCGGAGATACGCAGTATTTT
TRBD2,TRBJ2-1,TRBV12-3/TRBV12-4,-,CASTLHMRGLAGSSYNEQFF,TGTGCCAGCACCCTACATATGCGGGGACTAGCGGGGAGCTCCTACAATGAGCAGTTCTTC
TRBD1,TRBJ2-7,TRBV4-2,-,CASSQVGGPSYEQYF,TGTGCCAGCAGCCAAGTAGGGGGCCCCTCCTACGAGCAGTACTTC
-,TRBJ2-5,TRBV24-1,-,CATSDGGKGIGETQYF,TGTGCCACCAGTGATGGGGGGAAGGGGATCGGAGAGACCCAGTACTTC
TRBD2,TRBJ2-2,TRBV6-6,once,CASSRLAGGDTVELFF,TGTGCCAGCAGCCGACTAGCGGGAGGGGACACCGTGGAGCTGTTTTTT